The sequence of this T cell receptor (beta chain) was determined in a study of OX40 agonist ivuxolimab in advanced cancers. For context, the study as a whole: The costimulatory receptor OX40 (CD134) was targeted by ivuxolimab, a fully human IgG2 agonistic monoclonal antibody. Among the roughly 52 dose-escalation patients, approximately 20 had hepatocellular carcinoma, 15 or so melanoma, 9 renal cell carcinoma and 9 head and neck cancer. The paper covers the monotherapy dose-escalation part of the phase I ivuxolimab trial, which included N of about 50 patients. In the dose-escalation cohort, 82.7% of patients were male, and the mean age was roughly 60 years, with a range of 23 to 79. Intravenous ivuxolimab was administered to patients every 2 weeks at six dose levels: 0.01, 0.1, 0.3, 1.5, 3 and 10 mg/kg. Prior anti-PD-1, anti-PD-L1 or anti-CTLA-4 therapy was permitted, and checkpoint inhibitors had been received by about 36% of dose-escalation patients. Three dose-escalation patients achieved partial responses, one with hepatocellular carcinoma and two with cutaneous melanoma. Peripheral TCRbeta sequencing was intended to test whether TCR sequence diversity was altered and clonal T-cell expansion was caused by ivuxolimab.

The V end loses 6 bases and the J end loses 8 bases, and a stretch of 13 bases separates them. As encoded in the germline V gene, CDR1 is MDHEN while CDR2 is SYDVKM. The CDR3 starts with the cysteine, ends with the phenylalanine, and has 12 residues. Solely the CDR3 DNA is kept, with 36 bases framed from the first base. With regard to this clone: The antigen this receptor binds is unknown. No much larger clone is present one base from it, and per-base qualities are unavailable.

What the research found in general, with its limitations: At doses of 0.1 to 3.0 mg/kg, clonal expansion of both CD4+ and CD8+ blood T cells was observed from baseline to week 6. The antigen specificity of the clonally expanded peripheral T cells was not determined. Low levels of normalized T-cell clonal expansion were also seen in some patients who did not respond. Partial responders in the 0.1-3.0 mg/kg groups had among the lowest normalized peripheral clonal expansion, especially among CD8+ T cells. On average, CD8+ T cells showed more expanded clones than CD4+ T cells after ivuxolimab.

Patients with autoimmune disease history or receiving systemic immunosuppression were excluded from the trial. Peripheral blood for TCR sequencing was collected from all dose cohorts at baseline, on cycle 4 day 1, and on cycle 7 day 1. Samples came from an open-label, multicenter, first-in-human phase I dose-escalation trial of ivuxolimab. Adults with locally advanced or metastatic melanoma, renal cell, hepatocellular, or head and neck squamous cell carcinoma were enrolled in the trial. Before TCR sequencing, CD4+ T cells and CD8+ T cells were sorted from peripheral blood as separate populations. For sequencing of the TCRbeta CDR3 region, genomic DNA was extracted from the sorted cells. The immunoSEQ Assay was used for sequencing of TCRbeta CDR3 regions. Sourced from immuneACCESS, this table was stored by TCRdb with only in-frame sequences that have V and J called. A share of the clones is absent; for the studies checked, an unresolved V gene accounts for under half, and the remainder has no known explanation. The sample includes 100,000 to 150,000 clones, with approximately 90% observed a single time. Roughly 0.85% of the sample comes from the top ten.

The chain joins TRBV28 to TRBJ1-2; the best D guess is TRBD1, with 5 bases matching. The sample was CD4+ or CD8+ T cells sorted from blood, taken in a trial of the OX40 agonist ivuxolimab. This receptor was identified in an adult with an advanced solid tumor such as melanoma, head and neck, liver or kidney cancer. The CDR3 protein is CASRRSGRGYTF. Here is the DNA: TGTGCCAGCAGACGTTCAGGGAGAGGCTACACCTTC.